This is a list of T cell receptor beta chains from one sample in a study of T cell clones after liver transplantation. The method was immunoSEQ multiplex PCR; TCRdb's version includes in-frame clones alone and lacks a portion of them. The sample lists under 60,000 clones; roughly 70% were seen once. Here the sequenced sample was CD4+ T cells from blood, taken at the 22-month timepoint. These receptors originate from a human patient who received a liver transplant. Certain T cells may be donor cells from the graft. Both conserved end residues are part of each CDR3. D genes are given only for firm matches. Not every row has a clone size; where given, it reads once, few, many or a size class.

j_call,d_call,clone_size,v_call,cdr3_nt,cdr3_aa
TRBJ1-2,NA,NA,TRBV10-3,TGTGCCATCAGTGAGGGGGACACCTCCTTAGGCTATGGCTACACCTTC,CAISEGDTSLGYGYTF
TRBJ1-1,NA,NA,TRBV4-2,TGTGCCAGCAGCCAAGAGGTCAGTGGGTACACTGAAGCTTTCTTT,CASSQEVSGYTEAFF
TRBJ2-7,NA,NA,TRBV19,TGTGCCAGTAGTCCGGCCCGGGGGGCCGGTGGTTACGAGCAGTACTTC,CASSPARGAGGYEQYF
TRBJ1-2,NA,NA,TRBV6-5,TGTGCCAGCAGGCCAAGTCCCCAGACAGTGTATGGCTACACCTTC,CASRPSPQTVYGYTF
TRBJ2-5,NA,NA,TRBV7-8,TGTGCCAGCAGCTTAGGGGGGGCCCAAGAGACCCAGTACTTC,CASSLGGAQETQYF
TRBJ1-4,NA,NA,TRBV9,TGTGCCAGCAGCGTCCACCCCGACGGCGCAACTAATGAAAAACTGTTTTTT,CASSVHPDGATNEKLFF
TRBJ2-1,TRBD1,NA,TRBV7-3,TGTGCCAGCAGCTTTAAATCGACAGGGCCCAATGAGCAGTTCTTC,CASSFKSTGPNEQFF
TRBJ1-4,NA,NA,TRBV28,TGTGCCAGCAGTTACGGGGGCCAGGGAAATGAAAAACTGTTTTTT,CASSYGGQGNEKLFF
TRBJ1-5,NA,few,TRBV6-1,TGTGCCAGCAGGGGACACCCAGATCAGCCCCAGCATTTT,CASRGHPDQPQHF
TRBJ1-1,TRBD1,few,TRBV5-4,TGTGCCAGCAGCATAGGACAGGGGAACACTGAAGCTTTCTTT,CASSIGQGNTEAFF
TRBJ1-6,TRBD1,few,TRBV7-6,TGTGCCAGCAGCTCCGACAGGGGAGATAATTCACCCCTCCACTTT,CASSSDRGDNSPLHF
TRBJ2-2,TRBD2,NA,TRBV27,TGTGCCAGCAGTTTCTCCGCCGGGGGGACCGGGGAGCTGTTTTTT,CASSFSAGGTGELFF
TRBJ2-2,NA,NA,TRBV6-1,TGTGCCAGCAGTGAAACCAGGAACACCGGGGAGCTGTTTTTT,CASSETRNTGELFF
TRBJ1-5,NA,NA,TRBV28,TGTGCCAGCAGTTCGGGAGTTCGTCAGCCCCAGCATTTT,CASSSGVRQPQHF
TRBJ1-5,NA,NA,TRBV4-2,TGTGCCAGCAGCCAAGAGGACTTCAGGGAGAATCAGCCCCAGCATTTT,CASSQEDFRENQPQHF
TRBJ1-1,NA,once,TRBV28,TGTGCCAGCAGTTTATGGAGCCGGAACACTGAAGCTTTCTTT,CASSLWSRNTEAFF
TRBJ2-7,TRBD1,NA,TRBV2,TGTGCCAGCCAGATAGAGGGGACAGGGGTCGACGAGCAGTACTTC,CASQIEGTGVDEQYF
TRBJ1-2,NA,NA,TRBV7-2,TGTGCCAGCAGCTTAGCGGAGGGGTCCACTGGCTACACCTTC,CASSLAEGSTGYTF
TRBJ2-1,NA,NA,TRBV6-6,TGTGCCAGCAGTTACGGGGCGGGGGCCTCTAAGAATGAGCAGTTCTTC,CASSYGAGASKNEQFF
TRBJ2-7,TRBD1,NA,TRBV28,TGTGCCAGCAGTTCCTACTCCTTGGTCGGGACAGTCTACGAGCAGTACTTC,CASSSYSLVGTVYEQYF
TRBJ2-5,NA,NA,TRBV5-5,TGTGCCAGCAGCCCCATAGTAGGAGGATTCCAAGAGACCCAGTACTTC,CASSPIVGGFQETQYF
TRBJ2-3,NA,NA,TRBV30,TGTGCCTGGAGCCTAATGCGTTACACAGATACGCAGTATTTT,CAWSLMRYTDTQYF
TRBJ1-5,NA,few,TRBV7-2,TGTGCCAGCAGCTTAGAGAGTAGCAATCAGCCCCAGCATTTT,CASSLESSNQPQHF
TRBJ2-2,NA,NA,TRBV7-2,TGTGCCAGCACCCTCAGGGGAGGCACCGGGGAGCTGTTTTTT,CASTLRGGTGELFF